These 27 T cell receptor beta chains originate from one sample sequenced in a study of T-cell memory formation after mild COVID-19. TCRdb analysed the 5' RACE reads with MiXCR anew, one entry per CDR3 protein. The sample lists 470,000 or so distinct CDR3 sequences; more than 20% were seen once. The sequencing sample was made of PBMCs or a T cell subset sorted from them (not recorded which). Source of these receptors: an adult woman who had mild COVID-19 (a few samples of this study predate the infection). Cell type and time point are not known.

This chain joins TRBV5-5 and TRBJ1-5; D might be TRBD1 (5 bases). CDR1 is SGHKS and CDR2 is YYEKEE in the germline V gene (reference sequence). V was clipped by 5 bases and J by 0 bases, with 12 bases between them. The CDR3 spans 15 residues. DNA of the CDR3: TGTGCCAGCAGAGCCCGGGACTCTAGCAATCAGCCCCAGCATTTT. The encoded protein is CASRARDSSNQPQHF. The full variable domain, its missing parts supplied by reference TRBV5-5 and TRBJ1-5, is DAGVTQSPTHLIKTRGQQVTLRCSPISGHKSVSWYQQVLGQGPQFIFQYYEKEERGRGNFPDRFSARQFPNYSSELNVNALLLGDSALYLCASRARDSSNQPQHFGDGTRLSIL.

This clonotype was recorded a few times. The chain links TRBV4-1 to TRBJ2-3; tentative D call: TRBD2 (7 bases). Germline CDR1 MGHRA, CDR2 YSYEKL. Trimming left V 1 base short and J 1 base short, with 12 bases between. CDR3 length equals 16 residues. The DNA of the CDR3 is TGCGCCAGCAGCCAAGGGCGGGGGCTTCGCACAGATACGCAGTATTTT. The encoded protein is CASSQGRGLRTDTQYF.

This clonotype came up a few times. The chain has TRBV10-2 and TRBJ2-3; TRBD2 might be the D (5 bases). Trimming removed 4 bases at V and 0 bases at J, with 11 bases between. Per the germline V gene, CDR1 is WSHSY and CDR2 is SAAADI. The CDR3 consists of 15 residues. The CDR3 protein is CASSVEGTSTDTQYF. The CDR3 nucleotides are TGCGCCAGCAGTGTTGAGGGAACTAGCACAGATACGCAGTATTTT.

CDR3 region: CASSLRLDGELFF. CDR3 nucleotides: TGTGCCAGCAGCTTAAGGTTGGACGGGGAGCTGTTTTTT. The chain uses TRBV7-3 and TRBJ2-2, with D uncertain. The CDR3 contains 13 residues. Germline loops: CDR1 SGHTA, CDR2 FQGTGA. The V gene lost 1 base and the J gene lost 7 bases, with 7 bases spanning the gap.

This clonotype was detected only a few times. The rearrangement joins TRBV6-6 to TRBJ2-5, with 12 bases fitting TRBD2. This CDR3 has 15 amino acids. Looked up from germline, CDR1 is MNHNY and CDR2 is SVGAGI (reference sequence). The trim removed 7 bases at V and 5 bases at J, leaving 8 bases unmatched. This CDR3 is CASNPSGRARETQYF. The DNA for the CDR3 is TGTGCCAGCAATCCTAGCGGGAGGGCCCGGGAGACCCAGTACTTC.

The chain couples TRBV7-8 to TRBJ1-2; 8 bases map to TRBD1. Looked up from germline, CDR1 is SGHVS and CDR2 is FQNEAQ. J was trimmed by 2 bases and V by 3 bases; bases with no gene match: 5. The length of the CDR3 is 15 residues. CDR3 region: CASSFPGQGNYGYTF. In DNA, the CDR3 is TGTGCCAGCAGCTTCCCCGGACAGGGAAACTATGGCTACACCTTC.

The rearrangement joins TRBV12-3 or TRBV12-4 to TRBJ1-2; D remains unclear. The V and J ends lost 2 bases and 3 bases respectively, with 10 bases between them. The CDR3 length is 14 residues. CDR3: CASSLWQRDYGYTF. CDR3 DNA sequence: TGTGCCAGCAGTTTATGGCAACGAGACTATGGCTACACCTTC.

J is TRBJ1-1 and V is TRBV5-1, with D possibly matching TRBD1 (6 bases). The CDR3 has 16 residues. From germline, CDR1 is SGHRS and CDR2 YFSETQ. Trimming stripped 3 bases from V and 1 base from J, with 16 bases between. The CDR3 loop is CASSSSGGLGNTEAFF. The CDR3 nucleotides read TGCGCCAGCAGCTCGTCCGGGGGGCTTGGGAACACTGAAGCTTTCTTT.

This chain uses TRBV23-1 with TRBJ2-1, with 8 bases fitting TRBD1. TRBV23-1 is reported as an ORF; its role is uncertain. V lost 0 bases and J lost 7; bases outside the gene matches: 8. The CDR3 contains 16 residues. This chain's CDR3 is CASSQSRAGGENEQFF. The CDR3 DNA reads TGCGCCAGCAGTCAATCGAGAGCAGGGGGCGAGAATGAGCAGTTCTTC.

This clonotype was observed many times. The chain joins TRBV7-6 to TRBJ2-1; no clear D gene. V lost 1 base and J 6 bases, leaving 10 bases between the germline ends. CDR3 length: 14 amino acids. Germline V gives CDR1 SGHVS, CDR2 FNYEAQ. The CDR3 loop reads CASSLVGTSNEQFF. CDR3 nucleotide sequence: TGTGCCAGCAGCTTAGTGGGAACCTCCAATGAGCAGTTCTTC.

This chain uses TRBV6-6 with TRBJ1-3; perhaps TRBD1 as D (6 bases). Germline V gives CDR1 MNHNY, CDR2 SVGAGI (reference sequence). The CDR3 runs 15 residues. The ends were cut back, 7 bases at V and 2 bases at J, with 15 bases in the middle. Written as DNA, the CDR3 is TGTGCCAGCATTTCAGGGGTCGGAGCTGGAAACACCATATATTTT. It translates to CASISGVGAGNTIYF.

J is TRBJ2-7 and V is TRBV2; TRBD2 is a possible D gene (7 bases). This CDR3 is 13 amino acids long. Trimming removed 4 bases at V and 3 bases at J, with 10 bases between. Germline V CDR1 and CDR2: SNHLY, FYNNEI. The CDR3 here is CASSAGGGYEQYF. The CDR3 DNA reads TGTGCCAGCAGTGCGGGGGGCGGCTACGAGCAGTACTTC.

The chain combines TRBV4-1 with TRBJ1-2, with a possible D match to TRBD1 (5 bases). The CDR3 has 16 residues. V dropped 0 bases and J dropped 4 bases, with 15 bases sitting between them. Germline CDR1 is MGHRA and CDR2 is YSYEKL. The CDR3 nucleotides are TGCGCCAGCAGCCAAGAGGCGCGGGGCGCGAGCTATGGCTACACCTTC. It translates to CASSQEARGASYGYTF.

This clonotype has just a few counts. The chain joins TRBV7-8 to TRBJ2-1, with D possibly matching TRBD2 (6 bases). CDR1 SGHVS and CDR2 FQNEAQ come from the germline V gene. The CDR3 totals 16 residues. The V end lost 0 bases, the J end lost 3 bases, and 12 bases lay between the germline ends. CDR3 region: CASSLARGSGYNEQFF. CDR3 bases: TGTGCCAGCAGCTTAGCTCGGGGTAGCGGCTACAATGAGCAGTTCTTC. Filled out from reference TRBV7-8 and TRBJ2-1, the complete variable domain reads GAGVSQSPRYKVAKRGQDVALRCDPISGHVSLFWYQQALGQGPEFLTYFQNEAQLDKSGLPSDRFFAERPEGSVSTLKIQRTQQEDSAVYLCASSLARGSGYNEQFFGPGTRLTVL.

This clonotype occurred many times. The chain links TRBV11-2 to TRBJ1-2; D gene uncertain. The CDR3 spans 12 residues. Germline CDR1 and CDR2: SGHAT and FQNNGV. Trimming pared 4 bases from V and 2 bases from J, leaving 5 bases between. CDR3 sequence reads: CASSYRNYGYTF. In DNA form, the CDR3 reads TGTGCCAGCAGCTACAGAAACTATGGCTACACCTTC.

The chain recombines TRBV30 with TRBJ2-5; TRBD2 matches 11 bases. The germline V gene has CDR1 GTSNPN and CDR2 SVGIG (reference sequence). J lost 4 bases, V lost 0 bases, and 10 bases had no gene match. This CDR3 has 17 amino acids. CDR3 sequence: CAWSVGVAGGPGETQYF. The CDR3 DNA follows: TGTGCCTGGAGTGTAGGAGTAGCGGGGGGGCCGGGAGAGACCCAGTACTTC.

This clonotype has more than one count but fewer than ten. The junction and the germline gene differ at one end; a read error may be behind it. The chain uses TRBV5-1 and TRBJ1-1, with D hard to call. The CDR3 spans 13 residues. Germline V gene data show CDR1 as SGHRS and CDR2 as YFSETQ. The CDR3 protein is CASSLGGNAEAFF. The CDR3 DNA is TGCGCCAGCAGCTTGGGAGGGAACGCTGAAGCTTTCTTT.

This clonotype came up a few times. This sequence joins TRBV15 and TRBJ1-4; weak D call: TRBD1 (5 bases). There are 16 residues in the CDR3. Germline loops: CDR1 LNHNV, CDR2 YYDKDF (reference sequence). V lost 3 bases and J lost 4, with 15 bases in between. The CDR3 region has the DNA TGTGCCACCAGCAGGATCTGGGGGGACTATAATGAAAAACTGTTTTTT. Encoded protein: CATSRIWGDYNEKLFF.

This chain links TRBV9 with TRBJ2-1; 10 bases map to TRBD2. Germline CDR1 and CDR2: SGDLS and YYNGEE. This CDR3 is built from 16 residues. Trimming took 2 bases from V and 8 from J; bases not matched to a gene: 10. CDR3 in amino acids: CASSVIGLAASDEQFF. In DNA form, the CDR3 reads TGTGCCAGCAGCGTCATTGGACTAGCGGCCTCCGATGAGCAGTTCTTC.

This chain connects TRBV9 to TRBJ2-3, with TRBD2 matching over 10 bases. Germline V CDR1 and CDR2: SGDLS, YYNGEE. CDR3 size: 16 residues. The ends lost 4 bases at V and 2 bases at J; junction bases unmatched: 7. The CDR3 coding sequence is TGTGCCAGCAGCCTATATAGCGGGGGGCCCACAGATACGCAGTATTTT. It encodes CASSLYSGGPTDTQYF.

The V gene is TRBV13, the J gene TRBJ2-3, with 14 positions matching TRBD2. Germline CDR1 is PRHDT and CDR2 is FYEKMQ (reference sequence). J was trimmed by 3 bases and V by 4 bases; bases with no gene match: 12. There are 19 residues in the CDR3. The CDR3 reads CASSSTVGTSGSSTDTQYF. DNA of the CDR3: TGTGCCAGCAGCTCTACAGTTGGGACTAGCGGGAGTTCTACAGATACGCAGTATTTT.

The chain couples TRBV5-6 to TRBJ2-6; no clear D. Germline V lookup: CDR1 SGHDT, CDR2 YYEEEE. This CDR3 has 18 residues. Trimming removed 0 bases at V and 0 bases at J, with 13 bases between. CDR3 coding DNA: TGTGCCAGCAGCTTGGGTAGTGTTGGAGTCTCTGGGGCCAACGTCCTGACTTTC. Translated: CASSLGSVGVSGANVLTF.

The chain joins TRBV29-1 to TRBJ2-7; the match to TRBD2 covers 8 bases. CDR3 length: 15 residues. V was clipped by 7 bases and J by 1 base; unmatched bases: 12. Germline V gene lookup returns CDR1 SQVTM and CDR2 ANQGSEA. The DNA of the CDR3 is TGCAGCGCCACACTCGCGGGAGGAAGATCCTACGAGCAGTACTTC. As protein: CSATLAGGRSYEQYF.

This chain connects TRBV5-1 to TRBJ2-7; TRBD2 matches at 11 bases. The germline V gene has CDR1 SGHRS and CDR2 YFSETQ. The CDR3 is 13 amino acids. V was clipped by 4 bases and J by 10 bases; unmatched bases: 7. This CDR3 is CASSPGTSGLQYF. The CDR3, as DNA: TGCGCCAGCAGCCCCGGGACTAGCGGTTTACAGTACTTC. Complete variable domain (other parts from reference TRBV5-1 and TRBJ2-7): KAGVTQTPRYLIKTRGQQVTLSCSPISGHRSVSWYQQTPGQGLQFLFEYFSETQRNKGNFPGRFSGRQFSNSRSEMNVSTLELGDSALYLCASSPGTSGLQYFGPGTRLTVT.

This chain uses TRBV7-3 with TRBJ2-1, with a possible D match to TRBD1 (6 bases). Germline loops: CDR1 SGHTA, CDR2 FQGTGA. The length of the CDR3 is 13 residues. Between the trimmed V and J ends, which lost 5 bases and 6 bases, there was a span of 11 bases. CDR3 nucleotide sequence: TGTGCCAGCAGCCCTCAGGGGTTCAATGAGCAGTTCTTC. It is translated as CASSPQGFNEQFF.

This sequence joins TRBV7-8 and TRBJ2-1, with TRBD2 as a possible D gene (7 bases). The CDR3 contains 16 residues. V was cut by 1 base and J by 0 bases, with 10 bases left in between. Germline lookup yields CDR1 SGHVS and CDR2 FQNEAQ. The CDR3 protein is CASSLVGGLSYNEQFF. CDR3 nucleotide sequence: TGTGCCAGCAGCTTAGTCGGGGGGCTCTCCTACAATGAGCAGTTCTTC.

The rearrangement links TRBV10-3 to TRBJ2-1, with unresolved D. Germline V gene lookup returns CDR1 ENHRY and CDR2 SYGVKD. The V gene lost 0 bases and the J gene lost 8 bases, with 8 bases spanning the gap. This CDR3 has 13 residues. The CDR3: CAISESVDHEQFF. The DNA for the CDR3 is TGTGCCATCAGTGAGTCCGTGGACCATGAGCAGTTCTTC.